Listed below are T cell receptor beta chains from one sample, sequenced in a study of blood T cells in healthy people across ages. MiXCR was run by TCRdb on the 5' RACE reads, yielding one entry per CDR3 protein. The sample holds 650,000 to 1,000,000 distinct CDR3 sequences; about 34% are singletons and the top ten take 13%. The specimen was blood. The receptors stem from a man aged 18 to 29 in good health. The CDR3 runs from the conserved cysteine through the conserved F or W. D genes are given only for firm matches. The listing skips clone size in some rows; elsewhere it reads once, few, many or a size class.

>.|TRBJ2-4|TRBV28|.
CASSLGGQAKNIQYF
TGTGCCAGCAGTTTGGGGGGCCAAGCCAAAAACATTCAGTACTTC
>TRBD2|TRBJ2-3|TRBV20-1|.
CSATLSGRYDTQYF
TGCAGTGCCACCCTCAGCGGGAGATACGATACGCAGTATTTT
>.|TRBJ2-2|TRBV6-6|few
CASPDGTGELFF
TGTGCCAGCCCCGACGGAACCGGGGAGCTGTTTTTT
>TRBD2|TRBJ2-4|TRBV4-1|.
CASSQDGGGGNKNIQYF
TGCGCCAGCAGCCAAGACGGGGGCGGGGGGAACAAAAACATTCAGTACTTC
>TRBD2|TRBJ2-1|TRBV27|.
CASRSGGLNNEQFF
TGTGCCAGCAGAAGCGGGGGCCTCAACAATGAGCAGTTCTTC
>.|TRBJ1-5|TRBV6-1|few
CASSRPLVRATGGQPQHF
TGTGCCAGCAGCCGTCCACTCGTCCGGGCCACCGGGGGTCAGCCCCAGCATTTT
>.|TRBJ1-6|TRBV5-1|few
CASSLAVSGSPLHF
TGCGCCAGCAGCTTGGCTGTATCGGGTTCACCCCTCCACTTT
>.|TRBJ1-1|TRBV28|.
CASWRIKAQYTEAFF
TGTGCCAGCTGGAGGATAAAGGCCCAATACACTGAAGCTTTCTTT
>.|TRBJ2-7|TRBV27|many
CASSSTAAYEQYF
TGTGCCAGCAGTTCGACGGCCGCCTACGAGCAGTACTTC
>.|TRBJ2-7|TRBV5-1|once
CASGWGRRSSYEQYF
TGCGCCAGCGGCTGGGGACGGAGAAGCTCCTACGAGCAGTACTTC
>TRBD1|TRBJ2-3|TRBV25-1|few
CASSEPGQGANTQYF
TGTGCCAGCAGTGAGCCGGGACAGGGGGCAAATACGCAGTATTTT
>TRBD2|TRBJ2-5|TRBV5-1|.
CASTIRGVGPETQYF
TGCGCCAGCACCATACGGGGGGTCGGGCCAGAGACCCAGTACTTC
>TRBD1|TRBJ2-7|TRBV20-1|.
CSALGTVNYEQYF
TGCAGTGCCCTGGGGACAGTCAACTACGAGCAGTACTTC
>.|TRBJ2-7|TRBV5-6|few
CASSFLSSSYEQYF
TGTGCCAGCAGCTTCTTGTCCAGCTCCTACGAGCAGTACTTC
>.|TRBJ2-6|TRBV10-3|few
CAITPLGYRSGANVLTF
TGTGCCATCACTCCCCTTGGGTATCGCTCTGGGGCCAACGTCCTGACTTTC
>.|TRBJ2-5|TRBV20-1|many
CSARDFRLDSRQETQYF
TGCAGTGCTAGAGACTTTCGGTTGGATTCCCGACAAGAGACCCAGTACTTC
>.|TRBJ1-5|TRBV9|.
CASSQSGDGNQPQHF
TGTGCCAGCAGCCAGTCAGGCGATGGCAATCAGCCCCAGCATTTT
>.|TRBJ2-5|TRBV5-1|.
CASSEGLGQETRYF
TGCGCCAGTTCCGAAGGGTTGGGCCAAGAGACCCGGTACTTC